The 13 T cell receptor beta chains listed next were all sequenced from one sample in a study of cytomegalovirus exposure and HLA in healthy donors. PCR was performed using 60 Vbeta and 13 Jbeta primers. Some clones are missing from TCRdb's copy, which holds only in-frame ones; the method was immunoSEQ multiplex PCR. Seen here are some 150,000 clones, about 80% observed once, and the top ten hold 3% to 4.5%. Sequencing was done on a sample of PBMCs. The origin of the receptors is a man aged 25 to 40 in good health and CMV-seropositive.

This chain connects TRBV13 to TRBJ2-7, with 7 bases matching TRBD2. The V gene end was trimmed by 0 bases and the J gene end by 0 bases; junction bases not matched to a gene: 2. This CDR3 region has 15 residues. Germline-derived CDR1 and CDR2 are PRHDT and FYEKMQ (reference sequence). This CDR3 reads CASSLGGGTSYEQYF. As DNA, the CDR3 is TGTGCCAGCAGCTTAGGGGGGGGGACCTCCTACGAGCAGTACTTC.

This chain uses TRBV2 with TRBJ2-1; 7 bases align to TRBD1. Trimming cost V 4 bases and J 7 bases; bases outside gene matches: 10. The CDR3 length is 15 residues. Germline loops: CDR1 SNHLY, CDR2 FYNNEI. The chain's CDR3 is CASSAVVTGDNEQFF. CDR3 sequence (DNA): TGTGCCAGCAGTGCGGTGGTTACAGGGGATAATGAGCAGTTCTTC.

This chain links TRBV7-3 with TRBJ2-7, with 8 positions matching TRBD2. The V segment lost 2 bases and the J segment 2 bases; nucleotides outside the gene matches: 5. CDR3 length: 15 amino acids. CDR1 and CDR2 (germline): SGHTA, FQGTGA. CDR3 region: CASSLGAGDPYEQYF. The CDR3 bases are TGTGCCAGCAGCTTAGGAGCGGGGGACCCCTACGAGCAGTACTTC. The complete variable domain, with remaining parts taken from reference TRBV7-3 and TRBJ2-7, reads GAGVSQTPSNKVTEKGKYVELRCDPISGHTALYWYRQSLGQGPEFLIYFQGTGAADDSGLPNDRFFAVRPEGSVSTLKIQRTERGDSAVYLCASSLGAGDPYEQYFGPGTRLTVT.

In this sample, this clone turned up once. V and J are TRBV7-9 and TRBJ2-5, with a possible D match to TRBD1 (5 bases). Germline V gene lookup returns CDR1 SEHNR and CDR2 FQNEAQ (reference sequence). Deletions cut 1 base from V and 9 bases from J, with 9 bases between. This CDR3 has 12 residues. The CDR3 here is CASSLEGYSQYF. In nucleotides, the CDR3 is TGTGCCAGCAGCTTAGAGGGGTACTCCCAGTACTTC. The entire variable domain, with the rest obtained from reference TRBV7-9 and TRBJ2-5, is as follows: DTGVSQNPRHKITKRGQNVTFRCDPISEHNRLYWYRQTLGQGPEFLTYFQNEAQLEKSRLLSDRFSAERPKGSFSTLEIQRTEQGDSAMYLCASSLEGYSQYFGPGTRLLVL.

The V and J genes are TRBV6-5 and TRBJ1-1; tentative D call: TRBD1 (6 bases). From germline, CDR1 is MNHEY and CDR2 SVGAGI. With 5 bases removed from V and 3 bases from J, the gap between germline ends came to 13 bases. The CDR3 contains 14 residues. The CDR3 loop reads CASSPGGGHTEAFF. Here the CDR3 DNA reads TGTGCCAGCAGTCCCGGGGGGGGGCACACTGAAGCTTTCTTT.

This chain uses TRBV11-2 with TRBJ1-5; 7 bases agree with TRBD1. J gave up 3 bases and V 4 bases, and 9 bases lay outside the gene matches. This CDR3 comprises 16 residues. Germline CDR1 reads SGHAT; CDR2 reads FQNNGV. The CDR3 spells CASSSIQGPPNQPQHF. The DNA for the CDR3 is TGTGCCAGCAGCTCAATACAGGGGCCGCCCAATCAGCCCCAGCATTTT.

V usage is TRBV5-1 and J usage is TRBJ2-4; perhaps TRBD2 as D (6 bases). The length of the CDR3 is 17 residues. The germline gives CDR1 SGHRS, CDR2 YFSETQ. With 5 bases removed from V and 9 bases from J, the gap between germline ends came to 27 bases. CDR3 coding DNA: TGCGCCAGCAGTTACGGACCGGGCCCGGGTGCCGGGGGCATTCAGTACTTC. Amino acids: CASSYGPGPGAGGIQYF.

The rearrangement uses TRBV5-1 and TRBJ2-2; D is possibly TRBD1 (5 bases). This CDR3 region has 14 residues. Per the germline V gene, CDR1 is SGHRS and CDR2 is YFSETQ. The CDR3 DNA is TGCGCTACAGGCACCTCGACGAACACCGGGGAGCTGTTTTTT. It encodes CATGTSTNTGELFF.

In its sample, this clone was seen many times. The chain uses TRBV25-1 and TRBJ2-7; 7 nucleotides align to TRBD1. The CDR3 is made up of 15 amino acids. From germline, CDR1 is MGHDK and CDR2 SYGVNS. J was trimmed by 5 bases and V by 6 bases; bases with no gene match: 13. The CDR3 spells CASSKPEDRYDEQYF. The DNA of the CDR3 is TGTGCCAGCAGCAAACCTGAGGACAGGTACGACGAGCAGTACTTC.

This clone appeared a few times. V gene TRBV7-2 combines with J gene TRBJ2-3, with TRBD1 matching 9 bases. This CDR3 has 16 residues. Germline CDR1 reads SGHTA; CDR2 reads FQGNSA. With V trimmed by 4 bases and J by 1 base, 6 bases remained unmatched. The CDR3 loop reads CASSSLDRGGTDTQYF. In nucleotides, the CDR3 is TGTGCCAGCAGCTCCTTGGACAGGGGAGGCACAGATACGCAGTATTTT.

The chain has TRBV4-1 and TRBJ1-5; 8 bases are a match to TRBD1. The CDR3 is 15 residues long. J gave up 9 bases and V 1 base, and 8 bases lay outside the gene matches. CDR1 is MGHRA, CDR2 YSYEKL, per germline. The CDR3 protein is CASSQVGTGAGPQHF. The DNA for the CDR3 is TGCGCCAGCAGCCAAGTGGGGACAGGTGCCGGGCCCCAGCATTTT.

The DNA of the CDR3 is TGTGCCAGCAGCGTAAATACCGGGACAGGGAAAGGCTACACCTTC. This gives the protein CASSVNTGTGKGYTF. The chain uses TRBV7-2 and TRBJ1-2; 9 bases line up with TRBD1. The length of the CDR3 is 15 residues. With 5 bases clipped from V and 8 bases from J, the junction kept 12 bases outside the gene matches. Germline V gene sequence: CDR1 SGHTA, CDR2 FQGNSA.

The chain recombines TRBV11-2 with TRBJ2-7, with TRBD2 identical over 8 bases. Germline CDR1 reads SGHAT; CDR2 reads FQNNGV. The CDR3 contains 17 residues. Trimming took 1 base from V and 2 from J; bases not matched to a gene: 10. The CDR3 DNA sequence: TGTGCCAGCAGCTTAGTAGCCTCCCCGGGACTAGCCTACGAGCAGTACTTC. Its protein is CASSLVASPGLAYEQYF. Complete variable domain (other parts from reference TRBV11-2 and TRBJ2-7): EAGVAQSPRYKIIEKRQSVAFWCNPISGHATLYWYQQILGQGPKLLIQFQNNGVVDDSQLPKDRFSAERLKGVDSTLKIQPAKLEDSAVYLCASSLVASPGLAYEQYFGPGTRLTVT.